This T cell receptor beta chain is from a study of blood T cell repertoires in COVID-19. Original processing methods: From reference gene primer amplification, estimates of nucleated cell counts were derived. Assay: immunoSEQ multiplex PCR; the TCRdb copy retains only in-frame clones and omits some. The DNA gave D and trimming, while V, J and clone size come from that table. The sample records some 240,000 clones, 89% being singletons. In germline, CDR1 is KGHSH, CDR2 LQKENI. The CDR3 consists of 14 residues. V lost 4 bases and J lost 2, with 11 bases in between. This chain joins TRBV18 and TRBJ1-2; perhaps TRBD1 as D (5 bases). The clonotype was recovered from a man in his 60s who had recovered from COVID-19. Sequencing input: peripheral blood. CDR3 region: CASSLGLSNYGYTF. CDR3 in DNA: TGTGCCAGCTCACTGGGACTCTCAAACTATGGCTACACCTTC.